This T cell receptor beta chain was sequenced for a study of cytomegalovirus exposure and HLA in healthy donors. Study-wide context: From HLA-typed donors, an early data release held about 92 million unique TCRs.

The PCR ran on 60 Vbeta and 13 Jbeta primers. The table came from immunoSEQ multiplex PCR; TCRdb's copy has only in-frame clones and leaves some out. This sample carries some 180,000 clones, under 85% of them seen once, and the ten largest clones take 5.4%. V was shortened by 1 base and J by 7 bases, with 13 bases between the two germline ends. The germline V gene has CDR1 SEHNR and CDR2 FQNEAQ (reference sequence). The CDR3 length is 14 residues. Sequencing used PBMCs. The sequence was collected from a woman between 18 and 29 years old in good health and CMV-seropositive. This chain uses TRBV7-9 with TRBJ1-1, with a tentative D call TRBD1 (6 bases). In DNA form, the CDR3 reads TGTGCCAGCAGCTTAGGACAGGTGGGCGATGAAGCTTTCTTT. Encoded protein: CASSLGQVGDEAFF.